The entry that follows covers one T cell receptor (beta chain) sequence. Antigen unknown. The CDR3 spans 13 residues. From germline, CDR1 is PRHDT and CDR2 FYEKMQ (reference sequence). V dropped 2 bases and J dropped 7; count of bases not matched to a gene: 4. This sample is part of a study of T cell responses to AZD1222 COVID-19 vaccine. Whole-study findings and limits: Nearly half of unique spike-specific TCRs reportedly avoided B.1.351 and B.1.1.7 mutated regions. Only 5 or 6 people who got AZD1222 tested seropositive at baseline. Clonal diversity was possibly underestimated, and the donors were mostly white British, with more females.

Using immunoSEQ multiplex PCR, the repertoire was profiled, and TCRdb retains in-frame clones only, with some absent. The data show around 150,000 clones, with approximately 90% seen just once and approximately 2.1% held by the top ten. The receptor's source is an adult in good health. The V call is TRBV13, the J call TRBJ1-1, with 7 bases fitting TRBD1. The sample was peripheral blood, taken on day 0 of AZD1222 vaccination. CDR3 nucleotide sequence: TGTGCCAGCAGCTTAAGGGGGCGGGGTGAAGCTTTCTTT. Amino acids: CASSLRGRGEAFF.